The clone carrying this T cell receptor (beta chain) occurred once. One Seattle source followed patients from active infection through their disease course. In the authors' workflow: Amplification of reference gene primers provided the estimated nucleated cell counts. TCRdb's copy holds only in-frame clones and misses some; the assay was immunoSEQ multiplex PCR. V, J and clone size are those of that table, while D and trimming were read from the DNA. The sample lists fewer than 450,000 clones, around 88% occurring once. This specimen comes from a study of blood T cell repertoires in COVID-19. This CDR3 spans 15 amino acids. The ends lost 5 bases at V and 3 bases at J; junction bases unmatched: 5. Germline V CDR1 and CDR2: LNHDA, SQIVND (reference sequence).

This receptor was taken from a woman between 45 and 65 years old with COVID-19, enrolled during active disease. The V gene is TRBV19, the J gene TRBJ2-2, with TRBD1 matching 8 bases. Sequenced input: peripheral blood. The CDR3 is CASSPRQGYTGELFF. CDR3 coding DNA: TGTGCCAGTAGTCCCCGACAGGGGTACACCGGGGAGCTGTTTTTT. The complete variable domain, with remaining parts taken from reference TRBV19 and TRBJ2-2, reads DGGITQSPKYLFRKEGQNVTLSCEQNLNHDAMYWYRQDPGQGLRLIYYSQIVNDFQKGDIAEGYSVSREKKESFPLTVTSAQKNPTAFYLCASSPRQGYTGELFFGEGSRLTVL.